The clone carrying this T cell receptor (beta chain) was counted once. Its specificity is unknown. This sample stems from a study of cytomegalovirus exposure and HLA in healthy donors. Findings and caveats of the study: In a later analysis, HLA-associated TCR beta chains were more clonally expanded than equally common others. Indistinguishable V segments, including TRBV6-2 and TRBV6-3, were excluded. Previously analyzed data showed that most TCR beta V segments were productive at a frequency of about 87% or about 30%. The study had only CMV serostatus as immune exposure information.

Germline V gene lookup returns CDR1 SGHDT and CDR2 YYEEEE. Trimming took 0 bases from V and 5 from J, leaving 8 bases between them. This CDR3 comprises 14 residues. PCR primers comprised 60 Vbeta and 13 Jbeta primers. The method was immunoSEQ multiplex PCR; TCRdb's version includes in-frame clones alone and lacks a portion of them. The data contain under 200,000 clones, 70% to 80% of them singletons. The rearrangement uses TRBV5-6 and TRBJ2-2, with D tentatively TRBD2 (5 bases). This sequence was found in a man aged 40-55 years in good health and CMV-seronegative. The sequenced sample was PBMCs. CDR3 in DNA: TGTGCCAGCAGCTTGGCGGGATATACCGGGGAGCTGTTTTTT. This encodes CASSLAGYTGELFF.